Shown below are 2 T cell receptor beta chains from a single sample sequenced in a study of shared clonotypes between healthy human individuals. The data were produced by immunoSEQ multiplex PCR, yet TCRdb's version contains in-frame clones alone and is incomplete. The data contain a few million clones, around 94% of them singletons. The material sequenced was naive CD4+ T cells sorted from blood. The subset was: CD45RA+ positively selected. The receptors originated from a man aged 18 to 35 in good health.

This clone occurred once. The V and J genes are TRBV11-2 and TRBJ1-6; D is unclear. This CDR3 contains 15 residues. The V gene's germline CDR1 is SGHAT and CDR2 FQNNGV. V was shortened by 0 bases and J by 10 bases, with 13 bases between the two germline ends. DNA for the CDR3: TGTGCCAGCAGCTTAGATGCGAACTCCGGCTCACCCCTCCACTTT. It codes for CASSLDANSGSPLHF. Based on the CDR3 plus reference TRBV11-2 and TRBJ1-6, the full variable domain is EAGVAQSPRYKIIEKRQSVAFWCNPISGHATLYWYQQILGQGPKLLIQFQNNGVVDDSQLPKDRFSAERLKGVDSTLKIQPAKLEDSAVYLCASSLDANSGSPLHFGNGTRLTVT.

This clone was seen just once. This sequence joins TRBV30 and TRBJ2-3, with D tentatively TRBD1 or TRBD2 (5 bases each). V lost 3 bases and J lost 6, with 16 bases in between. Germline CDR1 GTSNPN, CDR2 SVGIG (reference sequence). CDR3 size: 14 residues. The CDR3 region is CAWRAGTSADTQYF. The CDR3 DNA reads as TGTGCCTGGAGGGCCGGGACGTCGGCGGATACGCAGTATTTT.